The clone carrying this TCR beta chain showed up just a few times. Its cognate antigen is unknown. These data come from a study of beta chain features in type 1 diabetes. Whole-study results and caveats: Among type 1 diabetes patients, VDJ junctions had fewer insertions and more deletions. Type 1 diabetes patients showed a moderate but significant shortening of TCRB CDR3s in all four CD4+ subsets.

Reverse transcription of all isolated RNA meant that expressed TCRB transcripts were sequenced. Produced via immunoSEQ multiplex PCR; TCRdb's table is partial and in-frame only. This sample carries around 150,000 clones, around 8.6% of them seen once, and the ten largest clones take around 0.5%. The CDR3 runs 16 residues. Germline values: CDR1 SQVTM, CDR2 ANQGSEA. V was trimmed by 4 bases and J by 7 bases, leaving 23 bases between them. The source material was central memory CD4+ T cells from blood. The rearrangement links TRBV29-1 to TRBJ2-1; D is perhaps TRBD1 (6 bases). The TCR originated in a woman aged 18-35 years with type 1 diabetes. Written as DNA, the CDR3 is TGCAGCGTTGCCCCTCAATCGGGACAATTAGGGAATGAGCAGTTCTTC. This sequence encodes CSVAPQSGQLGNEQFF.